The TCR beta chain under discussion was sequenced for a study of cytomegalovirus exposure and HLA in healthy donors. Looking at the study overall: Some 91 million unique TCRs from HLA-typed donors were held in an early release of data. Findings and caveats of the study: Later on, a genetic analysis was performed. It linked a missense variant in DCLRE1C with V- and J-gene trimming of TCR beta. The productive fraction for most TCR beta V segments was about 87% or about 30% in an earlier analysis. HLA alleles were associated with 15,000 to 20,000 TCR beta sequences in a later analysis at 0.05 false discovery rate.

Vbeta (60) and Jbeta (13) primers were used in the PCR. The data were produced by immunoSEQ multiplex PCR, yet TCRdb's version contains in-frame clones alone and is incomplete. The repertoire holds around 150,000 clones, with nearly 80% as singletons. Turning to this clone: Antigen unknown. This sample also contains other DNA sequences that code for the same CDR3.

CDR1 and CDR2 (germline): SGHAT, FQNNGV. The V and J ends lost 5 bases and 1 base respectively, with 9 bases between them. The CDR3 contains 14 residues. The clonotype was recovered from a woman in her thirties or forties in good health and CMV-seronegative. This chain links TRBV11-2 with TRBJ1-3; no clear D. Sequencing used PBMCs. The CDR3 nucleotides read TGTGCCAGCAGCCCCCGAGGGTCTGGAAACACCATATATTTT. Its protein product is CASSPRGSGNTIYF.